Following are 22 T cell receptor beta chains from one sample sequenced in a study of T cell responses to AZD1222 COVID-19 vaccine. Using immunoSEQ multiplex PCR, the repertoire was profiled, and TCRdb retains in-frame clones only, with some absent. The data contain under 110,000 clones, roughly 90% of them singletons. The sample here was peripheral blood, taken on day 0 of AZD1222 vaccination. All receptors derive from an adult in good health.

The chain uses TRBV30 and TRBJ2-7; D may correspond to TRBD1 or TRBD2 (6 bases each). CDR3 size: 13 residues. Trimming took 0 bases from V and 7 from J, leaving 13 bases between them. Germline CDR1 reads GTSNPN; CDR2 reads SVGIG (reference sequence). The CDR3 loop reads CAWSVRGVGEQYF. In DNA form, the CDR3 reads TGTGCCTGGAGTGTAAGGGGGGTTGGGGAGCAGTACTTC.

V gene TRBV28 combines with J gene TRBJ1-2, with TRBD1 matching over 10 bases. The CDR3 runs 15 residues. Losses at the gene ends were 4 bases for V and 2 bases for J; bases not matched to a gene: 4. Germline V CDR1 and CDR2: MDHEN, SYDVKM. The CDR3 coding sequence is TGTGCCAGCAGTTCGGGACAGGGGCCCAACTATGGCTACACCTTC. Its protein is CASSSGQGPNYGYTF.

This rearrangement joins TRBV19 to TRBJ1-4, with D tentatively TRBD1 (6 bases). The CDR3 contains 15 residues. Germline CDR1 reads LNHDA; CDR2 reads SQIVND (reference sequence). Trimming took off 4 bases at V and 6 bases at J, with 15 bases between the two ends. The CDR3 bases are TGTGCCAGTAGTACCTACAGGGCCCAGGATGAAAAACTGTTTTTT. Translating it yields CASSTYRAQDEKLFF.

The chain combines TRBV4-1 with TRBJ2-1; possibly TRBD1 or TRBD2 for D (5 bases each). CDR1 is MGHRA and CDR2 is YSYEKL in the germline V gene. This CDR3 has 15 amino acids. Trimming took off 7 bases at V and 6 bases at J, with 19 bases between the two ends. The CDR3 sequence: CASTRGGFRGNEQFF. The CDR3, as DNA: TGCGCCAGCACCCGGGGCGGGTTCCGAGGCAATGAGCAGTTCTTC.

This clone appeared once. The rearrangement links TRBV5-1 to TRBJ2-3, with 7 positions matching TRBD1. CDR1 is SGHRS, CDR2 YFSETQ, per germline. V gave up 0 bases and J gave up 2 bases; unmatched junction bases: 3. The CDR3 totals 15 residues. Here the CDR3 reads CASSLDGTATDTQYF. The CDR3 coding sequence is TGCGCCAGCAGCTTGGACGGGACAGCCACAGATACGCAGTATTTT.

The chain uses TRBV5-1 and TRBJ2-7; D ambiguous. Germline V gives CDR1 SGHRS, CDR2 YFSETQ. The CDR3 sequence is 14 residues long. V lost 4 bases and J 4 bases, leaving 15 bases between the germline ends. The CDR3 protein is CASSGRAEPYEQYF. In DNA form, the CDR3 reads TGCGCCAGCAGCGGACGGGCGGAACCATACGAGCAGTACTTC.

The rearrangement joins TRBV3-1 (or the pseudogene TRBV3-2) to TRBJ1-1; D is unclear. The CDR3 has 12 residues. Trimming shortened V by 1 base and J by 4 bases, and 4 bases separated the two germline ends. Germline values: CDR1 LGHDT, CDR2 YNNKEL (reference sequence). CDR3 sequence (DNA): TGTGCCAGCAGCCAAGGGGTCACTGAAGCTTTCTTT. Protein: CASSQGVTEAFF.

The J gene is TRBJ1-1, the V gene TRBV3-1 (or the pseudogene TRBV3-2); no reliable D call. The length of the CDR3 is 12 residues. V was clipped by 6 bases and J by 8 bases, with 13 bases between them. The germline CDR1 and CDR2 sequences are LGHDT and YNNKEL (reference sequence). CDR3 protein: CASRAPGGEAFF. The CDR3 nucleotides are TGTGCCAGCAGGGCCCCGGGTGGGGAAGCTTTCTTT.

This clone was seen a handful of times. The gene calls are TRBV6-6 and TRBJ1-5; 11 bases map to TRBD1. The V gene end was trimmed by 6 bases and the J gene end by 6 bases; junction bases not matched to a gene: 7. The CDR3 has 15 residues. Germline CDR1 and CDR2: MNHNY and SVGAGI (reference sequence). CDR3 in amino acids: CASRAGQGAVQPQHF. The CDR3 DNA reads as TGTGCCAGCAGAGCCGGACAGGGGGCAGTTCAGCCCCAGCATTTT.

The chain has TRBV5-6 and TRBJ2-7; 9 bases are a match to TRBD2. Trimming at V came to 0 bases and at J to 4 bases, leaving 2 bases not matched to a gene. Germline CDR1 reads SGHDT; CDR2 reads YYEEEE. This CDR3 has 14 residues. CDR3 region: CASSLGLAEYEQYF. CDR3 coding DNA: TGTGCCAGCAGCTTGGGACTAGCGGAGTACGAGCAGTACTTC.

CDR3 nucleotides: TGTGCCAGCAGCTGGACAGGGGGGTCTGGGACCAAAAACATTCAGTACTTC. This encodes CASSWTGGSGTKNIQYF. The chain carries TRBV2 and TRBJ2-4, with 10 bases aligning to TRBD1. The CDR3 runs to 17 residues. Germline loops: CDR1 SNHLY, CDR2 FYNNEI. J gave up 2 bases and V 6 bases, and 10 bases lay outside the gene matches.

The V and J genes are TRBV2 and TRBJ2-5; D not certain. CDR1 SNHLY and CDR2 FYNNEI come from the germline V gene. The V gene lost 2 bases and the J gene lost 1 base, with 11 bases spanning the gap. The CDR3 has 15 residues. The CDR3 DNA is TGTGCCAGCAGTGAATGGGCTCTACTCCAAGAGACCCAGTACTTC. Protein product: CASSEWALLQETQYF.

The V gene is TRBV27, the J gene TRBJ2-7; TRBD1 agrees at 9 bases. This CDR3 has 15 residues. Germline trimming cut 5 bases from V and 3 bases from J; bases unmatched to any gene: 8. Germline assignment: CDR1 MNHEY and CDR2 SMNVEV (reference sequence). The CDR3 DNA sequence: TGTGCCAGCAGTCAAGCGAGGGACAGGGTCTACGAGCAGTACTTC. As protein: CASSQARDRVYEQYF.

The chain employs TRBV7-8 and TRBJ2-7; either TRBD1 or TRBD2 may supply D (5 bases each). The CDR3 consists of 14 residues. Germline CDR1 and CDR2: SGHVS and FQNEAQ. V dropped 3 bases and J dropped 6 bases, with 15 bases sitting between them. The CDR3 DNA follows: TGTGCCAGCAGCTTCCGGGACGGGCTAATCGAGCAGTACTTC. It is translated as CASSFRDGLIEQYF. Together with reference TRBV7-8 and TRBJ2-7, the CDR3 gives the full variable domain: GAGVSQSPRYKVAKRGQDVALRCDPISGHVSLFWYQQALGQGPEFLTYFQNEAQLDKSGLPSDRFFAERPEGSVSTLKIQRTQQEDSAVYLCASSFRDGLIEQYFGPGTRLTVT.

J is TRBJ1-1 and V is TRBV29-1; the match to TRBD1 covers 8 bases. Germline V gene sequence: CDR1 SQVTM, CDR2 ANQGSEA. The V segment lost 6 bases and the J segment 0 bases; nucleotides outside the gene matches: 6. This CDR3 spans 14 amino acids. The CDR3 spells CSVPGQVMNTEAFF. CDR3 bases: TGCAGCGTGCCGGGACAGGTCATGAACACTGAAGCTTTCTTT.

V usage is TRBV9 and J usage is TRBJ2-7, with 12 bases matching TRBD1. The V gene's germline CDR1 is SGDLS and CDR2 YYNGEE. The CDR3 spans 15 residues. With 0 bases clipped from V and 7 bases from J, the junction kept 5 bases outside the gene matches. The CDR3 nucleotides read TGTGCCAGCAGCGTAGGGGACAGGGGGCTGGGAGAGCAGTACTTC. This gives the protein CASSVGDRGLGEQYF.

The V gene is TRBV7-3, the J gene TRBJ2-3, with D hard to call. CDR1 is SGHTA, CDR2 FQGTGA, per germline. Trimming shortened V by 5 bases and J by 3 bases, and 9 bases separated the two germline ends. CDR3 length: 13 amino acids. CDR3 nucleotide sequence: TGTGCCAGCAGCACGTCCGCTACAGATACGCAGTATTTT. It translates to CASSTSATDTQYF.

This rearrangement joins TRBV6-1 to TRBJ1-1; D is ambiguous. This CDR3 spans 14 amino acids. V dropped 2 bases and J dropped 11 bases, with 18 bases sitting between them. Germline V CDR1 and CDR2: MNHNS, SASEGT. The CDR3 region is CASSELAGLNTAFF. The CDR3 DNA reads TGTGCCAGCAGTGAACTGGCAGGTCTTAATACGGCTTTCTTT.

The J gene is TRBJ1-5, the V gene TRBV12-5, with a tentative D call TRBD1 (5 bases). The CDR3 loop spans 18 amino acids. V was clipped by 0 bases and J by 7 bases, with 22 bases between them. The V gene's germline CDR1 is LGHNT and CDR2 FRNRAP. In DNA, the CDR3 is TGTGCTAGTGGTTTGGTGTTAACCGGGGCGGCTCCCCGGCAGCCCCAGCATTTT. Amino acid sequence: CASGLVLTGAAPRQPQHF.

The chain carries TRBV4-3 and TRBJ2-1; 9 nucleotides line up with TRBD2. The CDR3 totals 16 residues. Germline lookup yields CDR1 LGHNA and CDR2 YSLEER. Unmatched junction bases numbered 10, after V lost 0 bases and J lost 10 bases. In DNA form, the CDR3 reads TGCGCCAGCAGCCAAGATCTTAGCGGGAGTCGCGGAGAGCAGTTCTTC. It translates to CASSQDLSGSRGEQFF.

This clone was detected only a few times. The chain combines TRBV6-5 with TRBJ2-7, with 8 bases matching TRBD1. The CDR3 totals 13 residues. In germline, CDR1 is MNHEY, CDR2 SVGAGI. The J segment lost 2 bases and the V segment lost 5 bases, leaving 2 bases of the junction unmatched. The CDR3 region has the DNA TGTGCCAGCAGTCGGACAGGGACCTACGAGCAGTACTTC. It specifies CASSRTGTYEQYF.

In DNA form, the CDR3 reads TGTGCCAGCAGCACCCGGACAGGGGTCGGGGAGCTGTTTTTT. Translating gives CASSTRTGVGELFF. The J gene is TRBJ2-2, the V gene TRBV7-9; 9 positions agree with TRBD1. Germline V CDR1 and CDR2: SEHNR, FQNEAQ (reference sequence). V lost 5 bases and J lost 7; bases outside the gene matches: 5. There are 14 residues in the CDR3. Full variable domain (missing parts from reference TRBV7-9 and TRBJ2-2): DTGVSQNPRHKITKRGQNVTFRCDPISEHNRLYWYRQTLGQGPEFLTYFQNEAQLEKSRLLSDRFSAERPKGSFSTLEIQRTEQGDSAMYLCASSTRTGVGELFFGEGSRLTVL.